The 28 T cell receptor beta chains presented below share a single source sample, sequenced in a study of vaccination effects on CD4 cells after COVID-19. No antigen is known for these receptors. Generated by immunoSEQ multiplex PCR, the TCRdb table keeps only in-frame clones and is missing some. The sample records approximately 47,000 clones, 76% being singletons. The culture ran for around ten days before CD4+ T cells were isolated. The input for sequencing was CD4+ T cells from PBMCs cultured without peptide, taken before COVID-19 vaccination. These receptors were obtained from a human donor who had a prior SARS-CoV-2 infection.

Here the CDR3 DNA reads TGTGCCAGCAGCGCCGCAACGACAGGGGGAAACACCATATATTTT. Translation gives CASSAATTGGNTIYF. This chain uses TRBV5-4 with TRBJ1-3; 7 bases are shared with TRBD1. The CDR3 runs to 15 residues. V lost 4 bases and J lost 4; bases outside the gene matches: 8. Looked up from germline, CDR1 is SGHNT and CDR2 is YYREEE (reference sequence).

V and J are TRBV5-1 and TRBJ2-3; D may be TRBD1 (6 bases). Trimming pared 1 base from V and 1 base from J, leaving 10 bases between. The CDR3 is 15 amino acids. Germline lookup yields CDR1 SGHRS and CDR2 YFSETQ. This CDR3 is CASSLTGRGTDTQYF. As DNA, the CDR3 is TGCGCCAGCAGCTTGACAGGGCGTGGCACAGATACGCAGTATTTT.

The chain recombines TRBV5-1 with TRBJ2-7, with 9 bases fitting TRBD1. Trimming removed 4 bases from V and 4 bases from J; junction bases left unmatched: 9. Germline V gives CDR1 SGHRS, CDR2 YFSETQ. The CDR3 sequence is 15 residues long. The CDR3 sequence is CASSQTTGGLYEQYF. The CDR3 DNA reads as TGCGCCAGCAGCCAAACAACAGGGGGCCTATACGAGCAGTACTTC.

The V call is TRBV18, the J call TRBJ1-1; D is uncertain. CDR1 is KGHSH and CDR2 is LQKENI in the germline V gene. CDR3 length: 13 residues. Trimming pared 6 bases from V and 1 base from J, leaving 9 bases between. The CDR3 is CASSLTGNTEAFF. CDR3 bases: TGTGCCAGCTCCCTCACCGGGAACACTGAAGCTTTCTTT.

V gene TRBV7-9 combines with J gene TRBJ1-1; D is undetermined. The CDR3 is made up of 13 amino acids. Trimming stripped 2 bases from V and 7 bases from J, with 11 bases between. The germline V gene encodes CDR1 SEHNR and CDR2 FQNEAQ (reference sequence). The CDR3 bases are TGTGCCAGCAGCTTACAATCTTCAAGTGAAGCTTTCTTT. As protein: CASSLQSSSEAFF.

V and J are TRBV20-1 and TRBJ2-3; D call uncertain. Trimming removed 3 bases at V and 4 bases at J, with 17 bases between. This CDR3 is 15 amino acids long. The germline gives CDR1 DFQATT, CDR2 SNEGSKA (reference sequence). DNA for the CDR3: TGCAGTGCTAGTTTTACTCCCCAGGAAGCAGATACGCAGTATTTT. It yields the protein CSASFTPQEADTQYF.

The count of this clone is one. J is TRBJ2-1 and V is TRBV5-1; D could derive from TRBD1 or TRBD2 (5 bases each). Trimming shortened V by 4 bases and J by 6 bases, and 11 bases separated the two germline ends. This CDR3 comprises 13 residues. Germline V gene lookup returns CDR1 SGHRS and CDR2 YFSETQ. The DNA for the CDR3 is TGCGCCAGCAGCCAGGGTGGGAGCAATGAGCAGTTCTTC. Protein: CASSQGGSNEQFF.

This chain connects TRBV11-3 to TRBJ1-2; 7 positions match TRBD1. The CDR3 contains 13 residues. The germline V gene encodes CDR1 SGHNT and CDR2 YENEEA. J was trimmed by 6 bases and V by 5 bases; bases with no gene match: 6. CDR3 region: CASSTRQGNGYTF. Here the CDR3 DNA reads TGTGCCAGCAGCACCAGACAGGGAAATGGCTACACCTTC. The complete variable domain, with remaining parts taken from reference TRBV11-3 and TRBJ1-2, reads EAGVVQSPRYKIIEKKQPVAFWCNPISGHNTLYWYLQNLGQGPELLIRYENEEAVDDSQLPKDRFSAERLKGVDSTLKIQPAELGDSAVYLCASSTRQGNGYTFGSGTRLTVV.

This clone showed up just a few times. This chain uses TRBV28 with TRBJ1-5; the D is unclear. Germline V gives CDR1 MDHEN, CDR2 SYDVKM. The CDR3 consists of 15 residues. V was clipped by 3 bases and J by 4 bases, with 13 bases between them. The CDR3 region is CASSFTAIINQPQHF. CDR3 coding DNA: TGTGCCAGCAGTTTCACGGCTATTATAAATCAGCCCCAGCATTTT.

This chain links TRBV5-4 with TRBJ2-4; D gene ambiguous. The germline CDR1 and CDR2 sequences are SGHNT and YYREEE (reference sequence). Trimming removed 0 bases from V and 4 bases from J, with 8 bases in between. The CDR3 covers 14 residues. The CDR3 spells CASSLDQEKNIQYF. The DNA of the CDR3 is TGTGCCAGCAGCTTGGACCAGGAGAAAAACATTCAGTACTTC.

The CDR3 is CASNARGVETEAFF. For the CDR3, the DNA is TGTGCCAGCAACGCCCGCGGCGTCGAGACTGAAGCTTTCTTT. The chain employs TRBV11-3 and TRBJ1-1; D unclear. In germline, CDR1 is SGHNT, CDR2 YENEEA. Trimming cost V 7 bases and J 5 bases, with 17 bases left between them. The CDR3 has 14 residues.

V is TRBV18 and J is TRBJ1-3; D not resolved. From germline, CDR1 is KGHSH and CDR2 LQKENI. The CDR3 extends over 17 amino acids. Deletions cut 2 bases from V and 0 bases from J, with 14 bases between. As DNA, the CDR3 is TGTGCCAGCTCACCATCTCGCGTCGAACACTCTGGAAACACCATATATTTT. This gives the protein CASSPSRVEHSGNTIYF.

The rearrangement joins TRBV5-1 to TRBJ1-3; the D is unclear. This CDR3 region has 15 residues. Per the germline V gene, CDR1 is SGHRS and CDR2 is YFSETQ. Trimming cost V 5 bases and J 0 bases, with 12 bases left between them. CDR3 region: CASRLLPLSGNTIYF. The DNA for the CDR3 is TGCGCCAGCAGGTTGTTACCGCTCTCTGGAAACACCATATATTTT.

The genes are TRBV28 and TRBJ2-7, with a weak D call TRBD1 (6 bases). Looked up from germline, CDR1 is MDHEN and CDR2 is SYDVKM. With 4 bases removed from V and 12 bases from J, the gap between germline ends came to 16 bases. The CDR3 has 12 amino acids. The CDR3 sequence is CASSSTGITRYF. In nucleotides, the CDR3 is TGTGCCAGCAGTTCAACAGGGATTACGCGGTACTTC.

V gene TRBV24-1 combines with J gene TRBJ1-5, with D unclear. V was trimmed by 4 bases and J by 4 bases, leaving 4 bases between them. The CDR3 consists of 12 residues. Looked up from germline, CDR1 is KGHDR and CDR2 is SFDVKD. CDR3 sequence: CATSENNQPQHF. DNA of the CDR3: TGTGCCACCAGTGAAAATAATCAGCCCCAGCATTTT.

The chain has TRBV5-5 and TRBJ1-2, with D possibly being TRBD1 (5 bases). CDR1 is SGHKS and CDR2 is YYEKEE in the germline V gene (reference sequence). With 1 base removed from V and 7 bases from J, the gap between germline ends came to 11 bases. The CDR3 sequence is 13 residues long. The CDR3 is CASSLRGMGGYTF. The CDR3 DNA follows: TGTGCCAGCAGCTTGAGGGGTATGGGTGGCTACACCTTC.

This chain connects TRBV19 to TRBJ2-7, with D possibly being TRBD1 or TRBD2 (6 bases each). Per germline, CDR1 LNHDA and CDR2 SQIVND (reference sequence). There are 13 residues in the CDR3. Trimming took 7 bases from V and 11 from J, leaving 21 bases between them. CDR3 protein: CASTPTDSGGKYF. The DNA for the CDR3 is TGTGCCAGTACCCCGACGGACAGTGGGGGGAAGTACTTC.

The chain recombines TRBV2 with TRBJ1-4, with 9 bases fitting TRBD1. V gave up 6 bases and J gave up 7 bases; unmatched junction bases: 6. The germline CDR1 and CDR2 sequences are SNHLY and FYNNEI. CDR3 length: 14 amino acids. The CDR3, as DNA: TGTGCCAGCAGGACCGACAGGGGGTTTGAAAAACTGTTTTTT. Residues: CASRTDRGFEKLFF.

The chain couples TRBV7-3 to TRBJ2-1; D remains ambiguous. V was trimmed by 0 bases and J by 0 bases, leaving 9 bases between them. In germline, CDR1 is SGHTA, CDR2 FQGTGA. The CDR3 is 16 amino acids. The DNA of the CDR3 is TGTGCCAGCAGCTTAACCCCCGAACACTCCTACAATGAGCAGTTCTTC. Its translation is CASSLTPEHSYNEQFF.

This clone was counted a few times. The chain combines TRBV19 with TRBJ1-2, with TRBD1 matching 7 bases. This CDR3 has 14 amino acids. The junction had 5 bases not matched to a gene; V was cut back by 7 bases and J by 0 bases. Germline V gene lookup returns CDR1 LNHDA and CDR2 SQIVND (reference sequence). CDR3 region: CASNRQGANYGYTF. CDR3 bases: TGTGCCAGTAACCGACAGGGAGCTAACTATGGCTACACCTTC.

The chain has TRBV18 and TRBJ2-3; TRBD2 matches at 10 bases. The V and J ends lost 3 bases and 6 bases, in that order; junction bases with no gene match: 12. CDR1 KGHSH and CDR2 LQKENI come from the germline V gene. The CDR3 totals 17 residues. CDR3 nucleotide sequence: TGTGCCAGCTCACCGACGATAGCGGGGGGCCGCCGGGATACGCAGTATTTT. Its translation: CASSPTIAGGRRDTQYF.

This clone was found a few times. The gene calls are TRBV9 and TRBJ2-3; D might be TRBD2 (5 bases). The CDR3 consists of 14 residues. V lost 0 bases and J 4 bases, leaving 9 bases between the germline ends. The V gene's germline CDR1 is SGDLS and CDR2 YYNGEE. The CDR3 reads CASSVASRADTQYF. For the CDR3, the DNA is TGTGCCAGCAGCGTAGCTAGCCGGGCAGATACGCAGTATTTT. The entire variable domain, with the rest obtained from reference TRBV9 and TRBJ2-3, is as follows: DSGVTQTPKHLITATGQRVTLRCSPRSGDLSVYWYQQSLDQGLQFLIQYYNGEERAKGNILERFSAQQFPDLHSELNLSSLELGDSALYFCASSVASRADTQYFGPGTRLTVL.

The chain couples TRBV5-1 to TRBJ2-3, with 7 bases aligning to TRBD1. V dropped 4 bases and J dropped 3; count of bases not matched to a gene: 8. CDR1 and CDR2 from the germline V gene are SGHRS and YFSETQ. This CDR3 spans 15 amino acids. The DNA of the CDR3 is TGCGCCAGCAGCCAACGCCCACAGGGGACAGATACGCAGTATTTT. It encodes CASSQRPQGTDTQYF.

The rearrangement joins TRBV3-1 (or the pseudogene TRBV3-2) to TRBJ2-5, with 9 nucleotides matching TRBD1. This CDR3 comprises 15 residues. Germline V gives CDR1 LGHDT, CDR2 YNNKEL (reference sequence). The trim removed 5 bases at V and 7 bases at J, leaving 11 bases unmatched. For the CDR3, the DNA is TGTGCCAGCAGCTCTCATGGACAGGGGATTGGGACCCAGTACTTC. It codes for CASSSHGQGIGTQYF.

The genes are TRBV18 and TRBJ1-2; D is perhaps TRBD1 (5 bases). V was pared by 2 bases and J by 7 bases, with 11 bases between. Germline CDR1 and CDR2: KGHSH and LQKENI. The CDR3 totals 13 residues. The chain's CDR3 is CASSPFSGFGYTF. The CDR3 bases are TGTGCCAGCTCACCATTTTCAGGGTTTGGCTACACCTTC.

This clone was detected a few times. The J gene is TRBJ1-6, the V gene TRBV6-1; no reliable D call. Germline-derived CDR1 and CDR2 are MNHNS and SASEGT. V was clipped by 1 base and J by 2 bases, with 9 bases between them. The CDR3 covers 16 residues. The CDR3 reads CASSEDGGAYNSPLHF. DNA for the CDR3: TGTGCCAGCAGTGAAGACGGCGGGGCCTATAATTCACCCCTCCACTTT.

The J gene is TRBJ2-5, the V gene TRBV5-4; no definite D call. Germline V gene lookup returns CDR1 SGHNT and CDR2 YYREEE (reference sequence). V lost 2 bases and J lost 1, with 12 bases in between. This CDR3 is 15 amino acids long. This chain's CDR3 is CASSFLRVGQETQYF. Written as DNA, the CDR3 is TGTGCCAGCAGCTTCCTCCGAGTGGGCCAAGAGACCCAGTACTTC.

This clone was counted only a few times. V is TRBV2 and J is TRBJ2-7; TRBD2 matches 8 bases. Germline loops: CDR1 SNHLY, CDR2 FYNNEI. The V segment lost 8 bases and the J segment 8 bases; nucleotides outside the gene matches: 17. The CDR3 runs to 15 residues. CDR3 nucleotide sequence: TGTGCCAGCTCTTCTATGCGGCTAGCGGGCTCTCAGCAGTACTTC. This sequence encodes CASSSMRLAGSQQYF.